This TCR beta chain was sequenced during a study of T cells in tuberculosis. The assay was immunoSEQ multiplex PCR, and TCRdb's table has in-frame clones only and misses some. The sample consists of tens of thousands of clones, approximately 90% of them appearing once. Trimming cost V 0 bases and J 3 bases, with 4 bases left between them. This CDR3 region has 12 residues. CDR1 and CDR2 (germline): SGHDT, YYEEEE. Tuberculin skin test and IGRA determined adolescents' latent tuberculosis status at entry. Specimen: PBMCs. The clonotype was recovered from a donor aged 5 to 30 with latent tuberculosis or without tuberculosis infection. The V call is TRBV5-6, the J call TRBJ2-7; D is ambiguous. The CDR3 reads CASSLALYEQYF. CDR3 DNA: TGTGCCAGCAGCTTGGCCCTCTACGAGCAGTACTTC.